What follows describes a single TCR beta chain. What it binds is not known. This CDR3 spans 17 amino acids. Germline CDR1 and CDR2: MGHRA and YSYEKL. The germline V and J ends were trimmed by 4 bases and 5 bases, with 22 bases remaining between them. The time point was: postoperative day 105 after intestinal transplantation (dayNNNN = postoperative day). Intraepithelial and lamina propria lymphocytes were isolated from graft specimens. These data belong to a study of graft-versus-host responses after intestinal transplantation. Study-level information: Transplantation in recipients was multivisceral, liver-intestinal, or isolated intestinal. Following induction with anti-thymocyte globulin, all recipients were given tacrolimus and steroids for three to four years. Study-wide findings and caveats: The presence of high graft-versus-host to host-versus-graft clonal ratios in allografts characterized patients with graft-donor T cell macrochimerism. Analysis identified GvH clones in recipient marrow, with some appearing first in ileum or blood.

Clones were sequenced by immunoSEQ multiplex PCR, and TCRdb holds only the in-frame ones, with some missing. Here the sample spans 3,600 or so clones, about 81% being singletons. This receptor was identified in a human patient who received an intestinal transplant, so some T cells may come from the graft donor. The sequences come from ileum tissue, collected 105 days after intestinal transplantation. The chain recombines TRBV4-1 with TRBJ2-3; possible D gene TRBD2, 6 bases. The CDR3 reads CASSPLGEARGIDTQYF. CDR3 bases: TGCGCCAGCAGCCCCCTGGGGGAGGCCCGGGGAATAGATACGCAGTATTTT.